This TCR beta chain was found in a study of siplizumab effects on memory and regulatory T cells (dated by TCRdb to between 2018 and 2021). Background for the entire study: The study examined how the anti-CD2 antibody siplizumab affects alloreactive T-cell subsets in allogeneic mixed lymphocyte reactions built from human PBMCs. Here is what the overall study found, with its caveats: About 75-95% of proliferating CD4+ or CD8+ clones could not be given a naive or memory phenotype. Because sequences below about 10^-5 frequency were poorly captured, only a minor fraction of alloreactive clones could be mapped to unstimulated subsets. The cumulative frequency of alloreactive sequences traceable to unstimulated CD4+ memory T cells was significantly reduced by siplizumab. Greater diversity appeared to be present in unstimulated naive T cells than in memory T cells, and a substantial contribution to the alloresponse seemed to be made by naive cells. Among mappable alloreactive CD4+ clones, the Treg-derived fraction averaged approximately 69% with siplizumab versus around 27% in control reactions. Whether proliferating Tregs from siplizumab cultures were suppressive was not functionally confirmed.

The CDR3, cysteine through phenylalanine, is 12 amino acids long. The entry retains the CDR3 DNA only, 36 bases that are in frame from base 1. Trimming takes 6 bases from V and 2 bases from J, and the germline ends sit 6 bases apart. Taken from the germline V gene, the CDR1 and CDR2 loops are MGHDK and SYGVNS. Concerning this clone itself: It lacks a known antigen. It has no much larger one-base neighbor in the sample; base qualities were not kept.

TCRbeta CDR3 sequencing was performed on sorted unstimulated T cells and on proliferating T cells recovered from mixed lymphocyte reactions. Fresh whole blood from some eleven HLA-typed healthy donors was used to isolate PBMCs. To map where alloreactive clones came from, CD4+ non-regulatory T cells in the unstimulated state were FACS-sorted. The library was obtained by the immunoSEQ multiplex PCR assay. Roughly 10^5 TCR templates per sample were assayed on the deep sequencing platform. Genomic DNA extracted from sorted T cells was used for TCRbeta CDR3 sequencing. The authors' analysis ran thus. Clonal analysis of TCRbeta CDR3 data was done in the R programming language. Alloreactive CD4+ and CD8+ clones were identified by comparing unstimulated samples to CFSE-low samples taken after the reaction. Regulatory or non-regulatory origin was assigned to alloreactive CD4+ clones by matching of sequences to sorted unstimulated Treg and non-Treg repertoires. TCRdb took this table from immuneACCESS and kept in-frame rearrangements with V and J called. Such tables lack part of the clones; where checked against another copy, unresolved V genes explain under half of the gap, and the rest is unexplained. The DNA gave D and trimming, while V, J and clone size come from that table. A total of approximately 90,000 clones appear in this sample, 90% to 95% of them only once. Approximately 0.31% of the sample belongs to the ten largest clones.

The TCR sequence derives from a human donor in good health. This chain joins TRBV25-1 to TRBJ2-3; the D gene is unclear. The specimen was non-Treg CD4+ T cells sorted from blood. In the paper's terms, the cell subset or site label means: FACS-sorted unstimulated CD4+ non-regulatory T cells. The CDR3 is CASRAHTDTQYF. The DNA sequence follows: TGTGCCAGCAGGGCTCACACAGATACGCAGTATTTT. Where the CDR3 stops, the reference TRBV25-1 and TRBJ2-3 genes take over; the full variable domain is EADIYQTPRYLVIGTGKKITLECSQTMGHDKMYWYQQDPGMELHLIHYSYGVNSTEKGDLSSESTVSRIRTEHFPLTLESARPSHTSQYLCASRAHTDTQYFGPGTRLTVL.